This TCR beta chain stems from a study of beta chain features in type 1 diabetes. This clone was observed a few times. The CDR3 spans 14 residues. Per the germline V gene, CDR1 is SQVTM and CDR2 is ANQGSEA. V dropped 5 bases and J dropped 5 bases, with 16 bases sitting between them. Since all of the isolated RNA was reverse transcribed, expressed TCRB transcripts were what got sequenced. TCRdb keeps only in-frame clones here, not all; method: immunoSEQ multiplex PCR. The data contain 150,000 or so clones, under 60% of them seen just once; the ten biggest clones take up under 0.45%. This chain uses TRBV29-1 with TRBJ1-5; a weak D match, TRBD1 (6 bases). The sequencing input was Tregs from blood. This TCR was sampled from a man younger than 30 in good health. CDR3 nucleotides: TGCAGCGTTAGGACAGTAGGGCCGGATCAGCCCCAGCATTTT. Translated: CSVRTVGPDQPQHF.